These 10 T cell receptor beta chains were all obtained from the same sample, sequenced in a study of control samples from healthy donors and cancer patients. Only in-frame clones appear in the TCRdb table, and some are missing; sequencing was by immunoSEQ multiplex PCR. The sample lists roughly 92,000 clones; about 88% were seen once. Sequenced: blood. All receptors come from a woman aged 45 to 65 in good health.

The chain carries TRBV7-3 and TRBJ2-1; tentative D call: TRBD2 (6 bases). CDR3 length: 14 residues. With 0 bases removed from V and 8 bases from J, the gap between germline ends came to 11 bases. Germline V lookup: CDR1 SGHTA, CDR2 FQGTGA. As DNA, the CDR3 is TGTGCCAGCAGCTTAACGGGAGGAAGGGATGAGCAGTTCTTC. This translates into CASSLTGGRDEQFF.

The chain employs TRBV7-8 and TRBJ2-5, with a tentative D call TRBD2 (6 bases). V lost 3 bases, J lost 5 bases, and 22 bases lay in between. CDR1 and CDR2 from the germline V gene are SGHVS and FQNEAQ. The CDR3 runs to 17 residues. The CDR3 DNA follows: TGTGCCAGCAGCTTCTTGGCGGGCCGGGGCGGGGAGGAGACCCAGTACTTC. It translates to CASSFLAGRGGEETQYF.

This chain links TRBV18 with TRBJ1-5; TRBD1 agrees at 7 bases. The J segment lost 7 bases and the V segment lost 4 bases, leaving 7 bases of the junction unmatched. The CDR3 extends over 14 amino acids. Germline V gene sequence: CDR1 KGHSH, CDR2 LQKENI. This chain's CDR3 is CASSQTGSSQPQHF. The CDR3 coding sequence is TGTGCCAGCTCACAGACAGGGAGTAGCCAGCCCCAGCATTTT.

The rearrangement uses TRBV3-1 (or the pseudogene TRBV3-2) and TRBJ1-2; no clear D. Trimming cost V 0 bases and J 4 bases, with 15 bases left between them. CDR3 size: 16 residues. Per germline, CDR1 LGHDT and CDR2 YNNKEL (reference sequence). CDR3 nucleotides: TGTGCCAGCAGCCAAGATCAGTGGCCTTTTCTCTATGGCTACACCTTC. Translation: CASSQDQWPFLYGYTF.

CDR3 residues: CASSQNPGQGEGETQYF. The CDR3 nucleotides read TGTGCCAGCAGCCAAAATCCGGGACAGGGGGAAGGAGAGACCCAGTACTTC. This rearrangement joins TRBV7-6 to TRBJ2-5; 11 positions match TRBD1. The V segment lost 5 bases and the J segment 4 bases; nucleotides outside the gene matches: 12. The length of the CDR3 is 17 residues. CDR1 and CDR2 from the germline V gene are SGHVS and FNYEAQ.

V usage is TRBV7-3 and J usage is TRBJ2-5; TRBD2 agrees at 10 bases. From germline, CDR1 is SGHTA and CDR2 FQGTGA. The J segment lost 4 bases and the V segment lost 5 bases, leaving 7 bases of the junction unmatched. The CDR3 is made up of 15 amino acids. In DNA, the CDR3 is TGTGCCAGCAGCCCGAGCGGGGGGGCTGGAGAGACCCAGTACTTC. It encodes CASSPSGGAGETQYF.

The chain carries TRBV15 and TRBJ2-3; 14 bases agree with TRBD2. The V gene's germline CDR1 is LNHNV and CDR2 YYDKDF (reference sequence). The CDR3 is 21 residues long. Losses at the gene ends were 5 bases for V and 3 bases for J; bases not matched to a gene: 19. Here the CDR3 DNA reads TGTGCCACCAGCTCAAACCTCGGGACTAGCGGGAGTATAAGGAGGACAGATACGCAGTATTTT. Translation: CATSSNLGTSGSIRRTDTQYF.

This chain uses TRBV19 with TRBJ2-3, with 7 bases aligning to TRBD2. V lost 4 bases, J lost 6 bases, and 7 bases stayed unmatched. CDR1 and CDR2 (germline): LNHDA, SQIVND (reference sequence). This CDR3 has 14 amino acids. CDR3 sequence reads: CASSKAGYQDTQYF. The CDR3 DNA reads TGTGCCAGTAGTAAAGCGGGGTATCAGGATACGCAGTATTTT.

The V and J genes are TRBV28 and TRBJ2-5; D perhaps matches TRBD1 (6 bases). Trimming took 6 bases from V and 5 from J, leaving 16 bases between them. The CDR3 consists of 14 residues. The V gene's germline CDR1 is MDHEN and CDR2 SYDVKM. The CDR3, as DNA: TGTGCCAGCAGGGCCACAGGGTCGGGTGAGACCCAGTACTTC. Translated, it gives CASRATGSGETQYF.

This clone was found many times. The chain carries TRBV21-1 and TRBJ1-3; TRBD1, the table's D call, lacks a check against the DNA. TRBV21-1 is labeled a pseudogene. The length of the CDR3 is 15 residues. The CDR3 sequence is CASADRGSSGNTIYF. CDR3 coding DNA: TGTGCCAGCGCGGACAGGGGCAGCTCTGGAAACACCATATATTTT.